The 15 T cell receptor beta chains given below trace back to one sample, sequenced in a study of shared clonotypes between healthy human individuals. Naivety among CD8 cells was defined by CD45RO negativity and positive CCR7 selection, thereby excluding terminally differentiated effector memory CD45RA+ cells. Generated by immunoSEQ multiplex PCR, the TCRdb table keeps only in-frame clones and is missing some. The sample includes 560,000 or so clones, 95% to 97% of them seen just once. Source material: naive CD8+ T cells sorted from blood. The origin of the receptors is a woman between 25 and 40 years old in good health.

CDR3 in amino acids: CASTKGLAGNNEQFF. CDR3 DNA sequence: TGTGCCAGCACCAAAGGACTAGCGGGAAACAATGAGCAGTTCTTC. V and J are TRBV27 and TRBJ2-1; 12 nucleotides line up with TRBD2. The CDR3 has 15 amino acids. Germline V gene sequence: CDR1 MNHEY, CDR2 SMNVEV (reference sequence). V shed 7 bases and J 5 bases; nucleotides not matched to a gene: 6.

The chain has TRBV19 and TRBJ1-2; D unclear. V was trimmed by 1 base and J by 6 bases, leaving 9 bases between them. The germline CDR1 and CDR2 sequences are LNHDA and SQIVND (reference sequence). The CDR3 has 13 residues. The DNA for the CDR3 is TGTGCCAGTAGTATAGTCCCTGGAGATGGCTACACCTTC. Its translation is CASSIVPGDGYTF.

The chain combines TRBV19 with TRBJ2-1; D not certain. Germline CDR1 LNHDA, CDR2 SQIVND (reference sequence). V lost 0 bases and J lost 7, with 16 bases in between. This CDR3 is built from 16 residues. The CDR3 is CASSIDLEASLNEQFF. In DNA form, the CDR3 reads TGTGCCAGTAGTATAGATCTAGAGGCCAGTTTGAATGAGCAGTTCTTC.

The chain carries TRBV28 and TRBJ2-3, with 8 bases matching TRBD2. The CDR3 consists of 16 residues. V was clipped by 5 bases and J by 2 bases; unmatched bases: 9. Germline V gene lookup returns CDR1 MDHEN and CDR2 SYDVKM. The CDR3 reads CASSPSQRGLTDTQYF. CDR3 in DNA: TGTGCCAGCAGTCCCTCCCAGCGGGGGCTCACAGATACGCAGTATTTT.

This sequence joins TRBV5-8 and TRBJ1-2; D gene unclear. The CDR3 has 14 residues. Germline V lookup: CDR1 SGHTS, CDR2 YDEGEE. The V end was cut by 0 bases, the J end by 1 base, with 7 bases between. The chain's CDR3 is CASSLDLDNYGYTF. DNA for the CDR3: TGTGCCAGCAGCTTGGACCTCGATAACTATGGCTACACCTTC.

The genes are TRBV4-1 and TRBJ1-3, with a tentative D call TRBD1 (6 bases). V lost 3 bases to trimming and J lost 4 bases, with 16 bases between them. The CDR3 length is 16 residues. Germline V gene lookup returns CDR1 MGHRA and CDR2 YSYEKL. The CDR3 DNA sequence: TGCGCCAGCAGCCAGAGGGGGAGGGTCCAGGGAAACACCATATATTTT. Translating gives CASSQRGRVQGNTIYF.

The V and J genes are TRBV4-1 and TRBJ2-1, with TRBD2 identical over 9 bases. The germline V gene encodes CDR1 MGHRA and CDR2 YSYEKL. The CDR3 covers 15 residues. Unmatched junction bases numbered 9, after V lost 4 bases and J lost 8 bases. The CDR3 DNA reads TGCGCCAGCAGCCCGGCTAGCGGGATTATCCATGAGCAGTTCTTC. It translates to CASSPASGIIHEQFF.

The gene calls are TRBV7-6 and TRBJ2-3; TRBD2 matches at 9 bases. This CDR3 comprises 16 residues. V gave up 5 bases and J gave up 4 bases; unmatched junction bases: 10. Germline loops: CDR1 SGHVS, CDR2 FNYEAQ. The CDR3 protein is CASSPIAGEVPDTQYF. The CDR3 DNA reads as TGTGCCAGCAGCCCGATAGCGGGAGAGGTCCCAGATACGCAGTATTTT.

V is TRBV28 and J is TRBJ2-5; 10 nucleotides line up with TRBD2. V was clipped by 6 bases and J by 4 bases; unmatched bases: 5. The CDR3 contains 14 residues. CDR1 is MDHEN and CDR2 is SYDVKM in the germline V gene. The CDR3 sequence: CASRLAGGRETQYF. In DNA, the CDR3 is TGTGCCAGCAGGTTAGCGGGAGGACGAGAGACCCAGTACTTC.

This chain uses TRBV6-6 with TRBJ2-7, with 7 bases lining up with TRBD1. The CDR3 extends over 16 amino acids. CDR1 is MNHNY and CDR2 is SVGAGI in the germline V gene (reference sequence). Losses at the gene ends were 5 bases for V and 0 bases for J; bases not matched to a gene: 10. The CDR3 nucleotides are TGTGCCAGCAGTATTACAGGGGTCTATGACTCCTACGAGCAGTACTTC. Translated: CASSITGVYDSYEQYF.

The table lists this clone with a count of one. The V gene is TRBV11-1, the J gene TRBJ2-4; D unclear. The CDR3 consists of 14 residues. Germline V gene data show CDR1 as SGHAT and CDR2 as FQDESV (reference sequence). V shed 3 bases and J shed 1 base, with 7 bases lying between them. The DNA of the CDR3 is TGTGCCAGCAGCTTTCCTCTGGCCAAAAACATTCAGTACTTC. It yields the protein CASSFPLAKNIQYF.

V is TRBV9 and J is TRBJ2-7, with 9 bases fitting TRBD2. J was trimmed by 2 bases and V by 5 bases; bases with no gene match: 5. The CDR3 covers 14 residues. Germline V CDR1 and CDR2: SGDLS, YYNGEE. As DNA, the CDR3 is TGTGCCAGCAGTAGAGCGGGAGGTACCTACGAGCAGTACTTC. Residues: CASSRAGGTYEQYF.

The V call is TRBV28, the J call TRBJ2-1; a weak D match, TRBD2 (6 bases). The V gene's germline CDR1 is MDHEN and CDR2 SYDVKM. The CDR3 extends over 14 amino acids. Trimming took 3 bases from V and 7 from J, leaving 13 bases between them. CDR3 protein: CASSFRLARNEQFF. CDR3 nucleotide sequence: TGTGCCAGCAGTTTTCGCCTAGCGAGAAATGAGCAGTTCTTC.

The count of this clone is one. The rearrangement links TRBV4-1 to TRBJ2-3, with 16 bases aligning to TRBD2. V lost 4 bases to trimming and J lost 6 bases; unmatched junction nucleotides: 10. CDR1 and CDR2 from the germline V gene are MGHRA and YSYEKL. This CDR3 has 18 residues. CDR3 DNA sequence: TGCGCCAGCAGCCCGGGACTAGCGGGAGGGCCAAGATCGGATACGCAGTATTTT. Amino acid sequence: CASSPGLAGGPRSDTQYF.

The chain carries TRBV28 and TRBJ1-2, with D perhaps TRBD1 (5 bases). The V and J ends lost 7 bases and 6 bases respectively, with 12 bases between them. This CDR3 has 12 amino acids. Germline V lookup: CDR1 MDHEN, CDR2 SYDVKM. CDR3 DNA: TGTGCCAGCATGTGGGGGGAACATGGCTACACCTTC. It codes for CASMWGEHGYTF.